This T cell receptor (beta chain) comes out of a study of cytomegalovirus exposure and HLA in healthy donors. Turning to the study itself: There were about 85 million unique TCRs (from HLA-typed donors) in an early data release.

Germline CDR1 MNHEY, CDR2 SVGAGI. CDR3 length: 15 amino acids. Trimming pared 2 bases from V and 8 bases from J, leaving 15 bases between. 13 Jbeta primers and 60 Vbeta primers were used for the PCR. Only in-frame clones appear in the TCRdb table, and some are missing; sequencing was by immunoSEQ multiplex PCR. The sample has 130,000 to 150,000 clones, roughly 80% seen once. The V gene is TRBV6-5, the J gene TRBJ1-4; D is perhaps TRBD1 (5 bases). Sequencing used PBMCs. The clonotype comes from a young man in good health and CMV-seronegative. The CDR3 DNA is TGTGCCAGCAGTTACACGACCGCGGGGCCCGAAAAACTGTTTTTT. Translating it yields CASSYTTAGPEKLFF.